Listed here are 19 T cell receptor beta chains from one sample, sequenced in a study of blood T cells in healthy people across ages. Primers used in a second PCR of roughly 7 to 12 cycles were a sample-barcoded 5' primer and a J-beta primer mix. TCRdb redid the calling of the 5' RACE reads with MiXCR, one entry per CDR3 protein. Of 1.5 million to 2 million distinct CDR3 sequences listed, 30% to 40% are singletons. The sequenced sample was blood. Every receptor here comes from a human donor in good health.

The sample holds a few counts of this clonotype. The chain links TRBV7-2 to TRBJ1-5; no definite D call. The CDR3 is made up of 15 amino acids. V dropped 5 bases and J dropped 0 bases, with 11 bases sitting between them. Germline V lookup: CDR1 SGHTA, CDR2 FQGNSA. CDR3 coding DNA: TGTGCCAGCAGCCCCAGGATTTTTAGCAATCAGCCCCAGCATTTT. It encodes CASSPRIFSNQPQHF.

The CDR3 sequence is CASSATGSVFYGYTF. The CDR3 nucleotides are TGTGCCAGCAGCGCGACAGGTTCTGTTTTCTATGGCTACACCTTC. The chain is built from TRBV7-2 and TRBJ1-2; weak D call: TRBD1 (6 bases). The CDR3 consists of 15 residues. Germline V gene data show CDR1 as SGHTA and CDR2 as FQGNSA. The V end lost 5 bases, the J end lost 4 bases, and 17 bases lay between the germline ends.

This chain connects TRBV9 to TRBJ2-3; D might be TRBD1 or TRBD2, each matching 5 bases. V was cut by 4 bases and J by 7 bases, with 19 bases left in between. This CDR3 contains 15 residues. Germline CDR1 reads SGDLS; CDR2 reads YYNGEE. CDR3 sequence reads: CASSPSSGAGNTQYF. The DNA for the CDR3 is TGTGCCAGCAGCCCTAGCTCTGGGGCAGGGAATACGCAGTATTTT.

This clonotype occurred many times. The V call is TRBV6-6, the J call TRBJ2-1, with 8 bases that match TRBD1. From germline, CDR1 is MNHNY and CDR2 SVGAGI (reference sequence). This CDR3 contains 12 residues. The J segment lost 6 bases and the V segment lost 5 bases, leaving 0 bases of the junction unmatched. The CDR3 DNA sequence: TGTGCCAGCAGTGGGACAGGCAATGAGCAGTTCTTC. Amino acid sequence: CASSGTGNEQFF.

This chain joins TRBV4-2 and TRBJ2-3, with a possible D match to TRBD2 (6 bases). V gave up 0 bases and J gave up 2 bases, with 12 bases separating them. In germline, CDR1 is LGHNA, CDR2 YNFKEQ. The CDR3 loop spans 16 amino acids. The CDR3 is CASSQDLEGPTDTQYF. CDR3 nucleotide sequence: TGTGCCAGCAGCCAAGATCTGGAGGGGCCCACAGATACGCAGTATTTT.

This clonotype has more than one count but fewer than ten. The V call is TRBV20-1, the J call TRBJ2-7; perhaps TRBD1 as D (6 bases). The CDR3 is 16 amino acids. The germline V gene has CDR1 DFQATT and CDR2 SNEGSKA (reference sequence). V shed 5 bases and J shed 2 bases, with 22 bases lying between them. The CDR3 spells CSAATQTGRRAYEQYF. CDR3 nucleotides: TGCAGTGCTGCAACTCAAACAGGGAGAAGGGCCTACGAGCAGTACTTC.

The sample holds many counts of this clonotype. The rearrangement uses TRBV5-1 and TRBJ1-2; D uncertain. The CDR3 covers 13 residues. Germline V gives CDR1 SGHRS, CDR2 YFSETQ. The germline V and J ends were trimmed by 1 base and 7 bases, with 11 bases remaining between them. The CDR3 loop reads CASSLMVQSGYTF. CDR3 sequence (DNA): TGCGCCAGCAGCTTGATGGTTCAGAGTGGCTACACCTTC.

The V and J genes are TRBV2 and TRBJ1-6, with D possibly TRBD1 on 5 matching bases. V dropped 2 bases and J dropped 6 bases, with 8 bases sitting between them. This CDR3 has 14 residues. Germline CDR1 and CDR2: SNHLY and FYNNEI. The CDR3 loop is CASSELDSNSPLHF. CDR3 nucleotide sequence: TGTGCCAGCAGTGAATTAGACAGTAATTCACCCCTCCACTTT.

J is TRBJ2-4 and V is TRBV6-6; 7 positions agree with TRBD1. Germline CDR1 reads MNHNY; CDR2 reads SVGAGI (reference sequence). The CDR3 has 16 amino acids. The V segment lost 4 bases and the J segment 0 bases; nucleotides outside the gene matches: 6. In DNA, the CDR3 is TGTGCCAGCAGTTGCTCAACAGGGGTAGCCAAAAACATTCAGTACTTC. It translates to CASSCSTGVAKNIQYF.

The J gene is TRBJ2-5, the V gene TRBV3-1, with D possibly called TRBD1 or TRBD2 (5 bases each). The V gene's germline CDR1 is LGHDT and CDR2 YNNKEL (reference sequence). Trimming took 3 bases from V and 5 from J, leaving 13 bases between them. The CDR3 covers 14 residues. This CDR3 is CASSQDNSAETQYF. The CDR3 DNA reads as TGTGCCAGCAGCCAGGACAATAGCGCGGAGACCCAGTACTTC.

This chain connects TRBV20-1 to TRBJ2-5; tentatively, D is TRBD1 (5 bases). This CDR3 spans 14 amino acids. Germline V CDR1 and CDR2: DFQATT, SNEGSKA (reference sequence). Trimming shortened V by 1 base and J by 3 bases, and 12 bases separated the two germline ends. The CDR3 DNA follows: TGCAGTGCTAGAGGGTGGGGCAAGGAAGAGACCCAGTACTTC. Its translation: CSARGWGKEETQYF.

This chain connects TRBV5-1 to TRBJ2-5; 9 nucleotides agree with TRBD1. Germline V gives CDR1 SGHRS, CDR2 YFSETQ. V lost 3 bases to trimming and J lost 11 bases; unmatched junction nucleotides: 11. This CDR3 is built from 14 residues. CDR3 coding DNA: TGCGCCAGCAGCTCCGGACAGGGGACGGAGGAGCAGTACTTC. Amino acids: CASSSGQGTEEQYF.

In the case of this clonotype: Being one base from a much bigger clone, this may be a read error. The V call is TRBV7-2, the J call TRBJ1-1; no clear D. The CDR3 consists of 14 residues. In germline, CDR1 is SGHTA, CDR2 FQGNSA. The V end was cut by 2 bases, the J end by 4 bases, with 11 bases between. CDR3: CASSLMAQSTEAFF. In nucleotides, the CDR3 is TGTGCCAGCAGCTTAATGGCACAGAGCACTGAAGCTTTCTTT. Combining the CDR3 with reference TRBV7-2 and TRBJ1-1 gives the whole variable domain GAGVSQSPSNKVTEKGKDVELRCDPISGHTALYWYRQSLGQGLEFLIYFQGNSAPDKSGLPSDRFSAERTGGSVSTLTIQRTQQEDSAVYLCASSLMAQSTEAFFGQGTRLTVV.

The genes are TRBV29-1 and TRBJ2-1, with D hard to call. CDR3 length: 11 amino acids. V was pared by 0 bases and J by 8 bases, with 5 bases between. Per germline, CDR1 SQVTM and CDR2 ANQGSEA. The CDR3 here is CSVEDFDEQFF. The DNA for the CDR3 is TGCAGCGTTGAAGATTTCGATGAGCAGTTCTTC.

There are a few counts of this clonotype. The V gene is TRBV4-3, the J gene TRBJ2-1; D may be TRBD1 (6 bases). Germline V gene lookup returns CDR1 LGHNA and CDR2 YSLEER. V lost 0 bases, J lost 0 bases, and 12 bases lay in between. There are 17 residues in the CDR3. The CDR3 region has the DNA TGCGCCAGCAGCCAAGATTCCAGGGGAAGCTCCTACAATGAGCAGTTCTTC. Amino acids: CASSQDSRGSSYNEQFF.

The chain combines TRBV7-2 with TRBJ2-7, with TRBD2 matching over 9 bases. Germline V lookup: CDR1 SGHTA, CDR2 FQGNSA. Trimming cost V 1 base and J 2 bases; bases outside gene matches: 6. The CDR3 is made up of 16 amino acids. As DNA, the CDR3 is TGTGCCAGCAGCTTAGAGGGCGGGGGGGCCCCCTACGAGCAGTACTTC. Translated: CASSLEGGGAPYEQYF.

In its sample, this clonotype was seen a few times. The rearrangement joins TRBV12-3 or TRBV12-4 to TRBJ1-1; a weak D match, TRBD1 (5 bases). Trimming removed 2 bases from V and 10 bases from J, with 17 bases in between. This CDR3 contains 14 residues. CDR3 in amino acids: CASSLLMQGSLAFF. CDR3 bases: TGTGCCAGCAGTTTACTCATGCAGGGATCGTTAGCTTTCTTT.

This rearrangement joins TRBV2 to TRBJ1-1; the D gene is possibly TRBD1 (5 bases). Per germline, CDR1 SNHLY and CDR2 FYNNEI. This CDR3 comprises 14 residues. V was pared by 6 bases and J by 1 base, with 12 bases between. The CDR3: CASRLMTENTEAFF. CDR3 DNA sequence: TGTGCCAGCAGGCTTATGACAGAGAACACTGAAGCTTTCTTT.

The DNA for the CDR3 is TGCGCCAGCAGCCCCCTGACGGAACCATCCTCCTACGAGCAGTACTTC. It codes for CASSPLTEPSSYEQYF. This chain connects TRBV5-1 to TRBJ2-7, with no clear D. Germline V gene data show CDR1 as SGHRS and CDR2 as YFSETQ. V lost 4 bases, J lost 0 bases, and 17 bases lay in between. The CDR3 sequence is 16 residues long.